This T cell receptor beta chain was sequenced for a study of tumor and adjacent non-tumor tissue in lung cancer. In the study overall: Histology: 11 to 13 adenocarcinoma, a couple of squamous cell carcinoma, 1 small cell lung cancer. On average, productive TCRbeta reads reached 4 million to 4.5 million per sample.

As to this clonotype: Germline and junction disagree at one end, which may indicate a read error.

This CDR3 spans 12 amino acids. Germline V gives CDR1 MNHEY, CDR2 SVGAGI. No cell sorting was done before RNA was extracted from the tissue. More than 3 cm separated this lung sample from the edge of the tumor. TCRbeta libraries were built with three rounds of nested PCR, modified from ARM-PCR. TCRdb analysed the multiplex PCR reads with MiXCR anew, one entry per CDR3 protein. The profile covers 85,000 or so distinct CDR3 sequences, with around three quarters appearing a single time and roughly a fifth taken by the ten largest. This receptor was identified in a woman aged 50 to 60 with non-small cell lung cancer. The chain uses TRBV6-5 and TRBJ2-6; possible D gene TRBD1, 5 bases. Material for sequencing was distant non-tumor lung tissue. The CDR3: CASSYGANVLIF. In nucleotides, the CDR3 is TGTGCTAGCAGTTATGGGGCCAACGTCCTGATTTTC.